This T cell receptor beta chain emerged from a study of graft-versus-host responses after intestinal transplantation. On the study more broadly: Transplants were multivisceral, liver-intestinal, or isolated intestinal. Tacrolimus plus steroids were given to all recipients for approximately 3 years, preceded by anti-thymocyte globulin induction.

Turning to this clone: Antigen: not known.

Profiled with immunoSEQ multiplex PCR; TCRdb holds only in-frame clones, not every one. The repertoire has 93,000 or so clones, over 85% of them found once; the top ten carry more than 0.9%. Broader study findings: GvH clones were identified in recipient marrow, with some first appearing in ileum or blood. Declines in HvG clones occurring early post-transplant were associated with peak circulating GvH clone levels.

Between the trimmed V and J ends, which lost 2 bases and 8 bases, there was a span of 19 bases. The CDR3 has 15 residues. Germline CDR1 reads MNHNS; CDR2 reads SASEGT. The genes are TRBV6-1 and TRBJ2-7, with D possibly being TRBD2 (5 bases). Sequencing was performed on unstimulated CD8+ T cells sorted from spleen or lymph node cells, taken before intestinal transplant. This receptor was taken from a human donor who received an intestinal transplant. For the CDR3, the DNA is TGTGCCAGCAGTGAATACGGGGTTGATCGATTGAAGCAGTACTTC. Translating gives CASSEYGVDRLKQYF.